This T cell receptor beta chain was found in a study of blood T cell repertoires in COVID-19 (TCRdb year 2020). Study-level background: The collaborator samples originated in the United States, Italy and Spain and spanned the acute and convalescent phases of COVID-19. Deeply sampled blood TCRbeta repertoires from subjects exposed to, actively infected with, or recovered from COVID-19 were included in the dataset. The prospective study material was composed of cDNA or gDNA derived from T cells, B-cell-depleted T cells, or PBMCs. The sample metadata nearly always contained a de-identified subject ID, COVID-19 status, age in years and sex. A freely available public database, intended as a resource for researchers studying the immune response to SARS-CoV-2, is where the repertoires were released. Where HLA class I and class II types were available, the types were taken from metadata supplied by the sample provider, not from assay-based typing. The samples were drawn from the first 160 participants of the ongoing ImmuneRACE study and from 1,254 subjects provided by 6 global collaborators.

To note about this clone: The antigen it recognizes is unknown. Base quality data are lacking; no much larger clone is found one base away.

TCRbeta CDR3 regions were amplified from genomic DNA using the immunoSEQ Assay, a bias-controlled multiplex PCR. The authors' pipeline ran thus. Nucleated cell counts per sample were estimated from amplification of reference gene primers within the assay. Sequence reads were collapsed and filtered to measure the absolute abundance of every unique TCRbeta CDR3 rearrangement. Productive Simpson clonality was computed per sample as the square root of Simpson's diversity index over productive rearrangements. Not all clones reach the TCRdb copy of this immuneACCESS table, which keeps in-frame sequences only. Checked studies attribute under half of the gap to unresolved V genes and leave the rest unexplained. V and J calls and clone size are as listed in that table; D and trimming were resolved from the DNA. The sample data list under 250,000 clones, and roughly 80% of these were observed just once. Of the sample, roughly 2.7% falls within the top ten clones.

Beyond this particular receptor, the publication reports: The quantity of clinical and demographic metadata differed by source and by participant and was supplied without curation.

Whole blood was collected in K2EDTA tubes by collaborating institutions according to the institutions' own protocols. For TCRbeta analysis, collaborators shipped samples as frozen whole blood, isolated PBMCs, or DNA extracted from either of those sample types. The CDR3 numbers 17 residues from cysteine through phenylalanine. Only the CDR3 portion is preserved as DNA: 51 bases, with reading frame beginning at the first base. The germline V gene (reference sequence) gives CDR1 as SEHNR and CDR2 as FQNEAQ. V trim: 2 bases; J trim: 4 bases; unmatched bases: 11. This chain joins TRBV7-9 to TRBJ2-3; 8 bases in the middle match TRBD2. This clonotype originated in a woman aged 65 to 85 with active or convalescent COVID-19. The sample taken for sequencing was peripheral blood. The CDR3 region has the sequence CASSLKFGRGGADTQYF. The nucleotides read TGTGCCAGCAGCTTAAAGTTTGGCCGGGGGGGCGCAGATACGCAGTATTTT.